This T cell receptor (beta chain) derives from a study of blood T cell repertoires in COVID-19. TCRdb's copy holds only in-frame clones and misses some; the assay was immunoSEQ multiplex PCR. The repertoire holds hundreds of thousands of clones, around 86% seen once, with over 1.3% in the top ten. The sequence derives from a woman in her twenties or thirties with active or convalescent COVID-19. Sequencing was done on a sample of peripheral blood.

The CDR3 DNA follows: TGTGCCAGCAGAACTAGCGGGAGGGGCACAGATACGCAGTATTTT. Its protein product is CASRTSGRGTDTQYF. This chain connects TRBV11-2 to TRBJ2-3, with 13 bases that match TRBD2. The CDR3 runs 15 residues. V shed 6 bases and J 1 base; nucleotides not matched to a gene: 1. From germline, CDR1 is SGHAT and CDR2 FQNNGV. Filled out from reference TRBV11-2 and TRBJ2-3, the complete variable domain reads EAGVAQSPRYKIIEKRQSVAFWCNPISGHATLYWYQQILGQGPKLLIQFQNNGVVDDSQLPKDRFSAERLKGVDSTLKIQPAKLEDSAVYLCASRTSGRGTDTQYFGPGTRLTVL.